These 8 T cell receptor beta chains share one sample of origin, sequenced in a study of blood T cell repertoires in COVID-19. Clones were sequenced by immunoSEQ multiplex PCR, and TCRdb holds only the in-frame ones, with some missing. The sample carries some 340,000 clones, 80% to 85% recorded once. The sequenced sample consisted of PBMCs or T cells enriched from blood (not recorded which). These receptors all come from a woman between 50 and 59 years old who had recovered from COVID-19.

The chain recombines TRBV6-2 or TRBV6-3 with TRBJ2-1; 13 nucleotides align to TRBD2. The germline CDR1 and CDR2 sequences are MNHEY and SVGEGT. The ends lost 0 bases at V and 0 bases at J; junction bases unmatched: 5. The CDR3 totals 19 residues. This CDR3 reads CASSYSTSGGPSSYNEQFF. DNA of the CDR3: TGTGCCAGCAGTTACTCGACTAGCGGGGGGCCTAGCTCCTACAATGAGCAGTTCTTC.

The rearrangement links TRBV3-1 (or the pseudogene TRBV3-2) to TRBJ2-7; D is possibly TRBD2 (5 bases). V was trimmed by 1 base and J by 4 bases, leaving 14 bases between them. Germline lookup yields CDR1 LGHDT and CDR2 YNNKEL (reference sequence). This CDR3 is built from 15 residues. This CDR3 is CASSQAAYSGYEQYF. CDR3 bases: TGTGCCAGCAGCCAAGCAGCCTACTCGGGGTACGAGCAGTACTTC.

The chain carries TRBV7-2 and TRBJ1-2; TRBD1 matches at 8 bases. The germline gives CDR1 SGHTA, CDR2 FQGNSA. V trimming: 1 base; J trimming: 7 bases; junction bases outside the gene matches: 14. The CDR3 is 17 residues long. This CDR3 is CASSLVWLGQASGGYTF. For the CDR3, the DNA is TGTGCCAGCAGCTTAGTCTGGCTGGGACAGGCAAGTGGTGGCTACACCTTC.

In this sample, this clone turned up a few times. The gene calls are TRBV4-1 and TRBJ1-3; 8 bases fit TRBD1. Germline V gives CDR1 MGHRA, CDR2 YSYEKL. CDR3 length: 18 amino acids. V lost 0 bases and J lost 0; bases outside the gene matches: 7. The CDR3 sequence: CASSQERTGYGSGNTIYF. The CDR3 DNA reads as TGCGCCAGCAGCCAAGAACGGACAGGGTACGGCTCTGGAAACACCATATATTTT.

This clone has just a few counts. This sequence joins TRBV6-2 or TRBV6-3 and TRBJ1-3; D is uncertain. This CDR3 comprises 15 residues. Germline V gene lookup returns CDR1 MNHEY and CDR2 SVGEGT. V lost 0 bases to trimming and J lost 0 bases, with 6 bases between them. The chain's CDR3 is CASSYSRASGNTIYF. The DNA for the CDR3 is TGTGCCAGCAGTTACTCGAGGGCCTCTGGAAACACCATATATTTT.

The genes are TRBV5-1 and TRBJ1-1; tentative D call: TRBD1 (5 bases). Germline assignment: CDR1 SGHRS and CDR2 YFSETQ. Trimming left V 0 bases short and J 7 bases short, with 13 bases between. The CDR3 consists of 14 residues. The CDR3 coding sequence is TGCGCCAGCAGCTTGGGGACAACAGCTGATGAAGCTTTCTTT. Its protein is CASSLGTTADEAFF.

The genes are TRBV6-5 and TRBJ1-3; 7 nucleotides align to TRBD1. J lost 0 bases, V lost 2 bases, and 4 bases had no gene match. The CDR3 is 16 amino acids. CDR1 and CDR2 from the germline V gene are MNHEY and SVGAGI. CDR3: CASSYQQGNSGNTIYF. In DNA, the CDR3 is TGTGCCAGCAGTTACCAACAGGGGAACTCTGGAAACACCATATATTTT.

The rearrangement joins TRBV27 to TRBJ1-1, with 8 bases lining up with TRBD1. Germline V lookup: CDR1 MNHEY, CDR2 SMNVEV (reference sequence). The CDR3 contains 14 residues. V shed 8 bases and J 5 bases; nucleotides not matched to a gene: 10. CDR3 coding DNA: TGTGCCAGCTCTATCAGGGGGCGGCGTACTGAAGCTTTCTTT. Protein product: CASSIRGRRTEAFF.